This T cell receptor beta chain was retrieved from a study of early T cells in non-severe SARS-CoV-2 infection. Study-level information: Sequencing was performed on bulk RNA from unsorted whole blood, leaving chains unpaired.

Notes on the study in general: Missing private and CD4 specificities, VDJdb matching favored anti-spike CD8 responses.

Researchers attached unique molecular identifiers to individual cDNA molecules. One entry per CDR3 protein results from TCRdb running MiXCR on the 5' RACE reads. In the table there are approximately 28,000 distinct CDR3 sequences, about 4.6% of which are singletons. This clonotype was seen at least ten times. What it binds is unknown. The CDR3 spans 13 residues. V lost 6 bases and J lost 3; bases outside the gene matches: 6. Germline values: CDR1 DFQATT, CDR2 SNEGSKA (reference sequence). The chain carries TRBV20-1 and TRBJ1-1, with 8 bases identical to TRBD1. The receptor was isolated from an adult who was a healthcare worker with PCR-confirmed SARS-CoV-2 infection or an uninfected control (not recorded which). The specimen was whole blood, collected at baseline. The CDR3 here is CSAKTGADTEAFF. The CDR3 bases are TGCAGTGCCAAGACAGGGGCGGACACTGAAGCTTTCTTT.